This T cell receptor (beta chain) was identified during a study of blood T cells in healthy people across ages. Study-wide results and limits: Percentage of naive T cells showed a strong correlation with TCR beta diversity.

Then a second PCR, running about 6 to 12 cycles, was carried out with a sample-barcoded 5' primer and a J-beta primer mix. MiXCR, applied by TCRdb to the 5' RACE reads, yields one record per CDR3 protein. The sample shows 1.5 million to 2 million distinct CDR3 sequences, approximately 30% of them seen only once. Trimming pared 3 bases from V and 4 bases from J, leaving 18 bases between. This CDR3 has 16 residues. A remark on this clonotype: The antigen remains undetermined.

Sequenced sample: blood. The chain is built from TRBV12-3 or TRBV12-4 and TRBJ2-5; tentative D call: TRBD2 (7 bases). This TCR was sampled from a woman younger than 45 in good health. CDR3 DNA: TGTGCCAGCAGTTTTGGGAGGACGGGGGGCTTAGAGACCCAGTACTTC. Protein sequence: CASSFGRTGGLETQYF.